This T cell receptor (beta chain) is from a study of cytomegalovirus exposure and HLA in healthy donors listed by TCRdb under 2017. Broadly, across the study: A later analysis indicated that the 120 validation repertoires were generated on the platform also employed for the 700 or so repertoires of the first cohort. The study aimed to test whether signatures of past pathogen exposure could be identified by cataloging public T cell receptors. Along with the approximately 700-subject first cohort, a separate validation cohort of approximately 110 different subjects was used. To predict cytomegalovirus infection status, the study combined high-throughput TCR immunosequencing, statistical association of individual TCRs with disease status, and machine learning. Results the study describes overall, beyond this receptor: In vitro tests confirmed that a few of the cytomegalovirus-associated TCR beta chains recognize cytomegalovirus antigens. In the study, approximately 160 TCR beta chains were listed as associated with cytomegalovirus. Most TCR sequences were seen in very few donors, while some public TCRs were found in many individuals. The classifier was reported to diagnose cytomegalovirus status with high specificity and sensitivity in both the original and validation cohorts. The validation cohort had no HLA typing available for a later analysis, so co-occurrence within that cohort was assessed over all 120 or so repertoires. The authors suggested that the approach could potentially be generalized to other disease states and immunological phenotypes. Of the cluster scores, 85% to 95% were above 0 in a later analysis, which found that TCRs clustered in the first cohort also tended to co-occur in the 130 or so validation repertoires.

The CDR3 contains 11 residues, cysteine and phenylalanine counted. The only DNA kept is the CDR3, 33 bases in frame from the first base. According to the germline V gene, CDR1 reads SGHAT and CDR2 reads FQNNGV. Trimming takes 11 bases off V and 7 bases off J; junction bases not matched to a gene: 3. The donors were included in the validation cohort of approximately 130 subjects, a group kept apart from the approximately 650-subject first cohort. The library was made by the immunoSEQ multiplex PCR assay. The published analysis was carried out like this. To diagnose cytomegalovirus status from the catalog of TCR beta chain sequences, a statistical classification framework was built. TCRdb provides this immuneACCESS table in a form limited to in-frame rearrangements. Some clones are lacking; in checked studies, under half of them reflect an unresolved V gene, and why the rest are absent is not known. The V and J calls and clone size come from that table; D and trimming were worked out from the DNA. The sample includes around 150,000 clones, with roughly nine tenths observed a single time. The biggest ten clones account for about 3.5% of the sample.

This clone appeared a single time. The antigen this receptor binds is unknown. No base quality information exists; no much larger clone differs at one position. The receptor comes from a woman younger than 35 in good health and CMV-seropositive. The sequencing sample was made of PBMCs. The rearrangement combines TRBV11-2 with TRBJ2-4; TRBD1 aligns with 9 central bases. The CDR3 protein is CASGQGNIQYF. The DNA is TGTGCCTCGGGACAGGGTAACATTCAGTACTTC.